Each of the 18 T cell receptor beta chains below was sequenced from the same sample in a study of T-cell reconstitution after alpha-beta-depleted transplantation in children (dated by TCRdb to the mid-2010s). Read against the paper, the sample's treatment or condition label means: allogeneic hematopoietic cell transplantation with graft depleted of TCRalphabeta T cells and CD19 B cells. The method behind the library was PCR. The sequencer listed for this sample is Illumina HiSeq 2500. Molecular barcoding was employed in the preparation of TCR libraries, with unique molecular identifiers being used to normalize TCRbeta repertoire quantification. TCRdb's own reprocessing of the public reads used fastp at Q25 and MiXCR and kept productive beta chains. Entries that share a CDR3 protein sequence are merged under the most common genes and DNA. For this sample the table gives some 110,000 distinct CDR3 sequences, of which 10% were detected only once. Jointly, the top ten make up around 34% of the sample.

This specimen was PBMCs, taken before TCRalphabeta/CD19-depleted stem cell transplant. Source of these receptors: a boy between 2 and 10 years old with acute lymphoblastic leukemia, due to receive a stem cell transplant.

CDR3 region: CASTPRDREASYNEQFF. CDR3 nucleotides: TGTGCCAGCACCCCCAGGGACCGGGAGGCTTCCTACAATGAGCAGTTCTTC. The rearrangement uses TRBV7-8 and TRBJ2-1, with 7 bases lining up with TRBD2. The CDR3 runs to 17 residues. Germline V CDR1 and CDR2: SGHVS, FQNEAQ. Unmatched junction bases numbered 13, after V lost 7 bases and J lost 1 base.

Details on this clonotype: A much larger clone sits a single nucleotide away, making a read error possible. The chain joins TRBV5-5 to TRBJ2-7; possibly TRBD1 or TRBD2 for D (5 bases each). CDR1 SGHKS and CDR2 YYEKEE come from the germline V gene (reference sequence). V dropped 3 bases and J dropped 2 bases, with 12 bases sitting between them. The CDR3 length is 14 residues. The CDR3 DNA reads TGTGCCAGCAGCTGGGGACGGGGAGCCTACGAGCAGTACTTC. Residues: CASSWGRGAYEQYF.

This chain uses TRBV6-1 with TRBJ2-5, with a tentative D call TRBD2 (6 bases). The germline gives CDR1 MNHNS, CDR2 SASEGT. The length of the CDR3 is 14 residues. V lost 8 bases to trimming and J lost 7 bases, with 20 bases between them. The CDR3 protein is CASQLGLPEGTQYF. The CDR3 DNA follows: TGTGCCAGCCAACTCGGACTACCCGAAGGGACCCAGTACTTC.

In this sample, this clonotype turned up many times. The chain combines TRBV20-1 with TRBJ2-7; the match to TRBD2 covers 9 bases. This CDR3 has 13 residues. J lost 6 bases, V lost 6 bases, and 9 bases had no gene match. Germline assignment: CDR1 DFQATT and CDR2 SNEGSKA (reference sequence). CDR3 protein: CSARSGSALEQYF. CDR3 coding DNA: TGCAGTGCGCGTAGCGGGAGCGCCCTCGAGCAGTACTTC.

The rearrangement joins TRBV6-4 to TRBJ2-1, with TRBD1 matching 7 bases. The CDR3 is 14 amino acids. CDR1 is MRHNA and CDR2 is SNTAGT in the germline V gene. V was pared by 0 bases and J by 9 bases, with 5 bases of the junction left unmatched. The CDR3 is CASSDSGTVGEQFF. The CDR3 DNA reads TGTGCCAGCAGTGACTCGGGGACAGTGGGTGAGCAGTTCTTC.

The chain carries TRBV4-2 and TRBJ2-7, with 7 bases matching TRBD2. Per germline, CDR1 LGHNA and CDR2 YNFKEQ. Germline trimming cut 4 bases from V and 4 bases from J; bases unmatched to any gene: 16. This CDR3 has 17 amino acids. In nucleotides, the CDR3 is TGTGCCAGCAGCCCCGTGCCCAGCGGGGAACCTTTTTACGAGCAGTACTTC. Amino acid sequence: CASSPVPSGEPFYEQYF.

This clonotype was picked up many times. An end of the junction differs from the germline gene, which may be a read error. The chain links TRBV7-7 to TRBJ2-1; D may be TRBD1 (5 bases). The length of the CDR3 is 13 residues. Germline values: CDR1 SSHAT, CDR2 FNYEAQ (reference sequence). The CDR3 sequence: CASSPDRSNEQFF. The CDR3 DNA is TGTGCTAGCAGCCCAGACAGAAGCAATGAGCAGTTCTTC.

Regarding this clonotype: At one of its ends the junction is not consistent with the germline gene, which may arise from a read error. The gene calls are TRBV7-8 and TRBJ2-1, with a possible D match to TRBD1 (6 bases). The CDR3 consists of 16 residues. Germline-derived CDR1 and CDR2 are SGHVS and FQNEAQ. The CDR3 DNA reads as TGTGCCAGCAACTTAGCCCGATTAACAGGGAACAATGAGCAGTTCTTC. This sequence encodes CASNLARLTGNNEQFF.

There are a few counts of this clonotype. V usage is TRBV7-8 and J usage is TRBJ1-5, with a weak D call TRBD1 (5 bases). V lost 1 base, J lost 4 bases, and 8 bases lay in between. This CDR3 spans 14 amino acids. The germline gives CDR1 SGHVS, CDR2 FQNEAQ. The CDR3 reads CASSLVAGNQPQHF. The CDR3 DNA follows: TGTGCCAGCAGCTTAGTGGCAGGGAATCAGCCCCAGCATTTT.

In this sample, this clonotype turned up a few times. The chain combines TRBV7-9 with TRBJ1-6, with TRBD1 identical over 7 bases. Germline V CDR1 and CDR2: SEHNR, FQNEAQ (reference sequence). The CDR3 has 14 residues. The V and J ends lost 10 bases and 3 bases, in that order; junction bases with no gene match: 6. DNA for the CDR3: TGTGCCACCGACCGGGACAGCTATAATTCACCCCTCCACTTT. Encoded protein: CATDRDSYNSPLHF.

The rearrangement joins TRBV5-1 to TRBJ2-7; D is unresolved. Per the germline V gene, CDR1 is SGHRS and CDR2 is YFSETQ. Trimming removed 2 bases from V and 2 bases from J, with 8 bases in between. This CDR3 is built from 13 residues. The CDR3, as DNA: TGCGCCAGCAGCTTCGAAGTAACCTACGAGCAGTACTTC. This translates into CASSFEVTYEQYF.

The gene calls are TRBV7-2 and TRBJ2-7; TRBD2 agrees at 13 bases. Germline assignment: CDR1 SGHTA and CDR2 FQGNSA. J was trimmed by 2 bases and V by 5 bases; bases with no gene match: 6. The CDR3 is 16 residues long. CDR3 amino acids: CASSPTSGRAAYEQYF. As DNA, the CDR3 is TGTGCCAGCAGCCCAACTAGCGGGAGGGCCGCCTACGAGCAGTACTTC.

This clonotype was counted at least ten times. The chain is built from TRBV18 and TRBJ2-2; D ambiguous. The CDR3 is made up of 12 amino acids. Trimming stripped 2 bases from V and 5 bases from J, with 3 bases between. Per germline, CDR1 KGHSH and CDR2 LQKENI. The CDR3 nucleotides are TGTGCCAGCTCACCATCAACCGGGGAGCTGTTTTTT. It codes for CASSPSTGELFF.

The chain recombines TRBV12-3 or TRBV12-4 with TRBJ2-5; no clear D gene. The CDR3 length is 13 residues. Between the trimmed V and J ends, which lost 3 bases and 7 bases, there was a span of 12 bases. The CDR3 loop reads CASSLGPGGTQYF. The CDR3, as DNA: TGTGCCAGCAGTTTGGGCCCCGGTGGGACCCAGTACTTC.

Many counts were recorded for this clonotype. V and J are TRBV7-2 and TRBJ2-7; D unresolved. This CDR3 has 13 amino acids. V gave up 2 bases and J gave up 5 bases, with 10 bases separating them. Germline V lookup: CDR1 SGHTA, CDR2 FQGNSA. The CDR3 DNA reads as TGTGCCAGCAGCTTATGGAAAGGCAACGAGCAGTACTTC. It translates to CASSLWKGNEQYF.

This clonotype was seen more than once but under ten times. This chain joins TRBV5-1 and TRBJ1-4; weak D call: TRBD1 (5 bases). The CDR3 runs 15 residues. Germline V lookup: CDR1 SGHRS, CDR2 YFSETQ. V lost 3 bases and J 5 bases, leaving 14 bases between the germline ends. The CDR3 loop reads CASSSSGIGNEKLFF. The CDR3, as DNA: TGCGCCAGCAGCTCGTCAGGGATCGGGAATGAAAAACTGTTTTTT.

This clonotype was found a few times. The V gene is TRBV7-9, the J gene TRBJ1-1; TRBD1 matches 9 bases. Per germline, CDR1 SEHNR and CDR2 FQNEAQ (reference sequence). The ends lost 8 bases at V and 5 bases at J; junction bases unmatched: 6. The CDR3 runs 13 residues. The CDR3 sequence is CASVLQGATEAFF. The CDR3 bases are TGTGCCAGCGTGCTACAGGGGGCAACTGAAGCTTTCTTT.

The CDR3 DNA is TGTGCCAGCAGCCGGTTAGCGGTTTTCCCGGCCGAGCAGTACTTC. Amino acids: CASSRLAVFPAEQYF. The chain recombines TRBV3-1 with TRBJ2-7, with D perhaps TRBD2 (6 bases). The germline CDR1 and CDR2 sequences are LGHDT and YNNKEL (reference sequence). The CDR3 is made up of 15 amino acids. V was trimmed by 4 bases and J by 6 bases, leaving 19 bases between them.